Included here is one T cell receptor beta chain sequence, with context. Its target is unknown. The sample belongs to a study of glioma-infiltrating T cells. TCR alpha and beta CDR3 regions were amplified from RNA using iRepertoire nested multiplex PCR. In TCRdb, the multiplex PCR reads were re-called with MiXCR into one record per CDR3 protein. The table records tens of thousands of distinct CDR3 sequences, 20% to 25% of them present only once. General study findings and limits: Gliomas, especially low-grade, showed above-expected tissue-blood divergence; non-neoplastic patients showed below.

The CDR3 runs to 14 residues. Trimming removed 2 bases at V and 5 bases at J, with 11 bases between. Germline loops: CDR1 SGHRS, CDR2 YFSETQ. This chain joins TRBV5-1 and TRBJ2-1; D perhaps matches TRBD1 (6 bases). The origin of this receptor is a human donor with low-grade glioma or glioblastoma, undergoing nonglioma brain surgery, or in good health (not recorded which). The sample comprised glioma tissue, nonneoplastic brain tissue, or PBMCs (not recorded which). The CDR3 sequence: CASSLQGPDNEQFF. The CDR3 nucleotides are TGCGCCAGCAGCTTACAGGGACCGGACAATGAGCAGTTCTTC.